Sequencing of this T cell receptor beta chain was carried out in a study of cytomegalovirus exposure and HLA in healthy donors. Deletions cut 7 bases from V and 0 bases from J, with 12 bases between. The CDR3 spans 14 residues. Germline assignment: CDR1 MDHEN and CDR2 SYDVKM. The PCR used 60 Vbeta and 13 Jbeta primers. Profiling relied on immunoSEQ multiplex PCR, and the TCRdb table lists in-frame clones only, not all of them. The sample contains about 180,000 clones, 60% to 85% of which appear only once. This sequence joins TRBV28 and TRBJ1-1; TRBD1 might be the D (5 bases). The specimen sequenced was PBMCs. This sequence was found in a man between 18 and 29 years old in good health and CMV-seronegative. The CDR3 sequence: CASNSGQVNTEAFF. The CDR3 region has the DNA TGTGCCAGCAACTCAGGACAAGTGAACACTGAAGCTTTCTTT.